A selection of T cell receptor beta chains follows, all from one sample in a study of vaccination and CD4 T cells after COVID-19. TCRdb analysed the PCR reads with MiXCR anew, one entry per CDR3 protein. Of 15,000 to 20,000 distinct CDR3 sequences listed, more than 45% are singletons. The antigens of these receptors remain unknown. Sequenced sample: CD4+ T cells from blood, cultured in vitro. All receptors derive from a human donor who had recovered from COVID-19. CDR3s include the opening cysteine and the closing phenylalanine or tryptophan. The order of the fields is J gene, V gene, D gene, CDR3 protein. D genes are given only for firm matches.

TRBJ2-3,TRBV20-1,TRBD2,CSAQSPSGGQGTDTQYF
TRBJ2-2,TRBV20-1,-,CSASRTGNTGELFF
TRBJ1-1,TRBV27,TRBD1,CASSLTGTNTEAFF
TRBJ2-7,TRBV19,TRBD2,CASSIGGAGGPVYEQYF
TRBJ2-7,TRBV20-1,TRBD1,CSARTATGFNEQYF
TRBJ2-6,TRBV5-4,-,CASSLLIGSGANVLTF
TRBJ1-4,TRBV7-2,-,CASSPSSWDEKLFF
TRBJ2-2,TRBV6-1,-,CATKGGHWPAGELFF
TRBJ2-5,TRBV7-2,-,CASSLGRLETQYF
TRBJ2-5,TRBV20-1,TRBD2,CSARGLAETQYF
TRBJ2-5,TRBV6-2/TRBV6-3,TRBD2,CASSYSTSDQETQYF
TRBJ2-5,TRBV20-1,-,CSAGIGSLETQYF